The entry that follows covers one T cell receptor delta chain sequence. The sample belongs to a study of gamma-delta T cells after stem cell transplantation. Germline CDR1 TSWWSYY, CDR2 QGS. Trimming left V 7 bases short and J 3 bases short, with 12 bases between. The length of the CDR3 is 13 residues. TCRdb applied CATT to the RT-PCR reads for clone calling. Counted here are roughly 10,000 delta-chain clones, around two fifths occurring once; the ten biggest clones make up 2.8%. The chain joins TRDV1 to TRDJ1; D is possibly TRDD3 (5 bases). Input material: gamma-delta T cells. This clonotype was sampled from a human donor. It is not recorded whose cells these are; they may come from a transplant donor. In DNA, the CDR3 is TGTGCTCTTGTTGGGGTGGGGTCCGATAAACTCATCTTT. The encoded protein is CALVGVGSDKLIF.